This T cell receptor (beta chain) comes out of a study of blood T cell repertoires in COVID-19. As for the study in general: Samples taken during acute and convalescent COVID-19 were collected in the United States, Italy and Spain.

Living in 20 to 30 US areas, the participants were between 18 and 89 years of age. Source study methods: Amplified reference gene primers provided the basis for estimating nucleated cell counts. The repertoire was sequenced with immunoSEQ multiplex PCR; TCRdb's copy has only in-frame clones and lacks some. D and trimming come from the DNA, and the V and J calls and clone size come from that table. Of just over 300,000 clones in the sample, 65% to 90% were seen once. The germline V and J ends were trimmed by 3 bases and 5 bases, with 20 bases remaining between them. The germline gives CDR1 MGHRA, CDR2 YSYEKL. The CDR3 runs to 16 residues.

The V gene is TRBV4-1, the J gene TRBJ2-7; D gene uncertain. The receptor was derived from a man younger than 45 who had recovered from COVID-19. The material sequenced was PBMCs or T cells enriched from blood (not recorded which). CDR3 bases: TGCGCCAGCAGCCAGCCCGGCGGAGCGCCACTCCACGAGCAGTACTTC. Translating gives CASSQPGGAPLHEQYF.